The 7 T cell receptor beta chains in this list originate from one sample, sequenced in a study of cytomegalovirus exposure and HLA in healthy donors. Some clones are missing from TCRdb's copy, which holds only in-frame ones; the method was immunoSEQ multiplex PCR. The sample lists 140,000 to 150,000 clones; roughly 93% were seen once. Sequenced sample: PBMCs. The receptors originated from a man aged 18 to 35 in good health and CMV-seropositive.

This rearrangement joins TRBV6-5 to TRBJ2-5; a possible D gene is TRBD1 (6 bases). Germline lookup yields CDR1 MNHEY and CDR2 SVGAGI. The CDR3 loop spans 13 amino acids. Trimming stripped 6 bases from V and 5 bases from J, with 13 bases between. CDR3 residues: CASRLQGYETQYF. Written as DNA, the CDR3 is TGTGCCAGCAGGCTACAGGGATACGAGACCCAGTACTTC.

This chain connects TRBV5-1 to TRBJ2-1, with 7 bases lining up with TRBD2. This CDR3 is built from 14 residues. Trimming took 4 bases from V and 8 from J; bases not matched to a gene: 9. Germline assignment: CDR1 SGHRS and CDR2 YFSETQ. The CDR3 DNA reads as TGCGCCAGCAGCAGAGGTAGCGGGTGGGATGAGCAGTTCTTC. It yields the protein CASSRGSGWDEQFF.

This chain links TRBV18 with TRBJ2-7, with 8 bases fitting TRBD1. CDR3 length: 14 amino acids. The junction had 5 bases not matched to a gene; V was cut back by 3 bases and J by 4 bases. From germline, CDR1 is KGHSH and CDR2 LQKENI. This CDR3 is CASSPDRAGYEQYF. In DNA form, the CDR3 reads TGTGCCAGCTCACCGGACAGGGCGGGTTACGAGCAGTACTTC.

The V gene is TRBV5-1, the J gene TRBJ2-5; the D gene is possibly TRBD1 (6 bases). V lost 0 bases to trimming and J lost 4 bases, with 10 bases between them. There are 14 residues in the CDR3. Germline V gene lookup returns CDR1 SGHRS and CDR2 YFSETQ. CDR3 amino acids: CASSLGDIAETQYF. The CDR3 DNA sequence: TGCGCCAGCAGCTTGGGGGACATCGCAGAGACCCAGTACTTC.

The rearrangement joins TRBV19 to TRBJ2-3, with TRBD2 matching over 10 bases. Germline CDR1 and CDR2: LNHDA and SQIVND (reference sequence). V gave up 10 bases and J gave up 3 bases; unmatched junction bases: 10. This CDR3 region has 15 residues. The CDR3 sequence: CATRNSGRRTDTQYF. CDR3 nucleotide sequence: TGTGCCACCAGGAATAGCGGGAGGCGTACAGATACGCAGTATTTT. The whole variable domain, remainder taken from reference TRBV19 and TRBJ2-3, is DGGITQSPKYLFRKEGQNVTLSCEQNLNHDAMYWYRQDPGQGLRLIYYSQIVNDFQKGDIAEGYSVSREKKESFPLTVTSAQKNPTAFYLCATRNSGRRTDTQYFGPGTRLTVL.

This clone was seen more than once but under ten times. The chain recombines TRBV27 with TRBJ2-5; TRBD2 aligns across 11 bases. The junction had 7 bases not matched to a gene; V was cut back by 8 bases and J by 5 bases. The CDR3 has 14 residues. CDR1 MNHEY and CDR2 SMNVEV come from the germline V gene (reference sequence). The CDR3 loop is CASRLAGTRETQYF. The CDR3 bases are TGTGCCAGCCGACTAGCGGGGACGCGTGAGACCCAGTACTTC.

The gene calls are TRBV5-1 and TRBJ2-3; a weak D match, TRBD2 (6 bases). V lost 3 bases to trimming and J lost 1 base, with 12 bases between them. The CDR3 has 15 amino acids. Germline CDR1 reads SGHRS; CDR2 reads YFSETQ. This CDR3 is CASSSGTGGTDTQYF. CDR3 DNA sequence: TGCGCCAGCAGCTCCGGGACTGGGGGCACAGATACGCAGTATTTT.